This T cell receptor (beta chain) was sequenced in a study of identical twins. As for this clonotype: What it binds is unknown.

Study-level results: Low generation probability was overrepresented in out-of-frame alpha sequences shared by twins. Sequences that were beta out-of-frame showed weaker excess twin sharing.

The V gene's germline CDR1 is ENHRY and CDR2 SYGVKD. The CDR3 length is 15 residues. The V and J ends lost 7 bases and 4 bases, in that order; junction bases with no gene match: 10. TCRdb called the 5' RACE reads again in MiXCR, with one record for every CDR3 protein. The table includes hundreds of thousands of distinct CDR3 sequences, about 18% detected once. The same data also contributed to another study, on T cells expressing NK-cell markers. This second study notes: Sequencing of TCR beta repertoires drew on sorted CD3+CD56+NKG2C+, CD3+CD56+NKG2C- and CD3+CD56-NKG2C+ T cells. Dominant NKG2C+ clonotypes were found to form roughly 1.0-7.0% of CD8+ T cells in a handful of donors.

The sequence derives from a woman aged 18-29 years in good health. Sequencing was performed on PBMCs. J is TRBJ2-3 and V is TRBV10-3; 8 bases match TRBD2. CDR3 loop: CAITRRREVADTQYF. CDR3 coding DNA: TGTGCCATCACCCGCCGGCGGGAGGTCGCAGATACGCAGTATTTT.